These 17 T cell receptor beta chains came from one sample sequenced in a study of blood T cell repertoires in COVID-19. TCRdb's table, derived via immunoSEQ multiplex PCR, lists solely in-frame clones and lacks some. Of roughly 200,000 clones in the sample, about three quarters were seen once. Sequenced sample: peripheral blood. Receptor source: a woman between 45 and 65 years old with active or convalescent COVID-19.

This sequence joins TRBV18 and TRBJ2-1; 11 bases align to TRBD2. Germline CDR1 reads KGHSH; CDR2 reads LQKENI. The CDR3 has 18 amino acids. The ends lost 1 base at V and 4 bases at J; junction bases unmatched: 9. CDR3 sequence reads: CASSPQRLAGGLYNEQFF. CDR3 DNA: TGTGCCAGCTCACCACAAAGGCTAGCGGGGGGTCTTTACAATGAGCAGTTCTTC.

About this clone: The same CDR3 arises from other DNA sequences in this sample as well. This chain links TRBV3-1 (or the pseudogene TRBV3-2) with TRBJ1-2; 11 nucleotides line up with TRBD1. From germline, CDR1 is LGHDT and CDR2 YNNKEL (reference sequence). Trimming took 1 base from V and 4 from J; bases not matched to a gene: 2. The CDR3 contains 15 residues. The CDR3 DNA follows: TGTGCCAGCAGCCAAGTGGGGACAGGGGGCTATGGCTACACCTTC. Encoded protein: CASSQVGTGGYGYTF.

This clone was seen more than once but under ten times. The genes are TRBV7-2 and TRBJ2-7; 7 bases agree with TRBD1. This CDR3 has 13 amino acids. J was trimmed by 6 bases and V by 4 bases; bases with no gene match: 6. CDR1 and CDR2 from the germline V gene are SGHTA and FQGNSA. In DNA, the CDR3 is TGTGCCAGCAGCTCACAGGGGAGTGGCGAGCAGTACTTC. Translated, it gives CASSSQGSGEQYF.

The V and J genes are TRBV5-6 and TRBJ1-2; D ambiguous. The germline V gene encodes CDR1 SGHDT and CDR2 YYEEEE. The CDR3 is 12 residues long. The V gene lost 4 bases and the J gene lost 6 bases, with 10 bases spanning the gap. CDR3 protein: CASSAPRDGYTF. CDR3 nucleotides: TGTGCCAGCAGCGCGCCCCGAGATGGCTACACCTTC.

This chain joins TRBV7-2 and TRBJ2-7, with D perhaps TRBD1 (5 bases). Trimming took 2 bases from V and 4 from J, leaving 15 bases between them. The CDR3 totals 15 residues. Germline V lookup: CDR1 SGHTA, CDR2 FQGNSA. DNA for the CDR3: TGTGCCAGCAGCTTAATTAGGGGAAAAGGTTACGAGCAGTACTTC. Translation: CASSLIRGKGYEQYF. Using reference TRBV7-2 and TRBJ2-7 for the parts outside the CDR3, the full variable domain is GAGVSQSPSNKVTEKGKDVELRCDPISGHTALYWYRQSLGQGLEFLIYFQGNSAPDKSGLPSDRFSAERTGGSVSTLTIQRTQQEDSAVYLCASSLIRGKGYEQYFGPGTRLTVT.

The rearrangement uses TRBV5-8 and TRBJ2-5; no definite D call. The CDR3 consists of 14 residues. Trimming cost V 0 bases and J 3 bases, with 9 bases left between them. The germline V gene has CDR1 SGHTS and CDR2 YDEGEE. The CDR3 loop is CASSLDSSKETQYF. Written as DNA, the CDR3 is TGTGCCAGCAGCTTGGACTCCTCCAAAGAGACCCAGTACTTC.

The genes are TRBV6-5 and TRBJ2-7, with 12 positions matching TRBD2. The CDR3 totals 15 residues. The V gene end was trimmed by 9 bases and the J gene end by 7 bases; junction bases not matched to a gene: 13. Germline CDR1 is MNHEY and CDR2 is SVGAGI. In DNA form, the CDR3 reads TGTGCCAGTGGAATGGGACTAGCGGGCTTGGGGGAGCAGTACTTC. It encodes CASGMGLAGLGEQYF.

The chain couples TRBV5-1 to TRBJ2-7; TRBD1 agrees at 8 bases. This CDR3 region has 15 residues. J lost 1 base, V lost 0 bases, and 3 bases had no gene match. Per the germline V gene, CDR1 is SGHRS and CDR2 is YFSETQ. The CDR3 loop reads CASSLGQGFSYEQYF. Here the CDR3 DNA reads TGCGCCAGCAGCTTGGGACAGGGGTTTTCCTACGAGCAGTACTTC.

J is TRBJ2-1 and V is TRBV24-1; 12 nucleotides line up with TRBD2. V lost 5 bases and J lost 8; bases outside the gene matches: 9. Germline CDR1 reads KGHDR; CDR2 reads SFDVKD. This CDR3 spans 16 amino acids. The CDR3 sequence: CATSGTLAGGRDEQFF. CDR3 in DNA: TGTGCCACCAGTGGTACACTAGCGGGAGGCAGGGATGAGCAGTTCTTC.

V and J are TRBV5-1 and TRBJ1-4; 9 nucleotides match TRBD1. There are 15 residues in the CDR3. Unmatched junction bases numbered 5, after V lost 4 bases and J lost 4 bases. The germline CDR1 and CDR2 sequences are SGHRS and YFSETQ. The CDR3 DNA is TGCGCCAGCAGCAACGGACAGGGGCTTAATGAAAAACTGTTTTTT. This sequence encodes CASSNGQGLNEKLFF.

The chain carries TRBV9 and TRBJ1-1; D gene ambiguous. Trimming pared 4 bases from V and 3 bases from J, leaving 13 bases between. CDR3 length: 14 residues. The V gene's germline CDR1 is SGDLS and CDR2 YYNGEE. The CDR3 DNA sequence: TGTGCCAGCAGCCACCCTGACTTTTACACTGAAGCTTTCTTT. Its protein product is CASSHPDFYTEAFF.

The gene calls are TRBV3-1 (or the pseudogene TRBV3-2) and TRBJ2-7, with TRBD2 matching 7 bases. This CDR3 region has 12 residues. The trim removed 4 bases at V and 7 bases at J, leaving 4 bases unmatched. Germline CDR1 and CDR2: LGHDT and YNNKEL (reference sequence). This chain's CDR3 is CASSPWGGEQYF. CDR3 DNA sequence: TGTGCCAGCAGCCCCTGGGGAGGGGAGCAGTACTTC.

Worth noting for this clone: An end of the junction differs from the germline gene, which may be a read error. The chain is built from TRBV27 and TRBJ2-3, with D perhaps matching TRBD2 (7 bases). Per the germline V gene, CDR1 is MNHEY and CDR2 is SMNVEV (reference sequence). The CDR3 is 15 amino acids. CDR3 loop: CTSSPRGGATDTQYF. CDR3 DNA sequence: TGTACCAGCAGCCCAAGGGGGGGGGCCACAGATACGCAGTATTTT.

CDR3 nucleotides: TGCAGTGCTAGTTCAGGGCTAGGTTACAATGAGCAGTTCTTC. Translating it yields CSASSGLGYNEQFF. The gene calls are TRBV20-1 and TRBJ2-1; D is perhaps TRBD1 (5 bases). The CDR3 sequence is 14 residues long. The germline V gene encodes CDR1 DFQATT and CDR2 SNEGSKA (reference sequence). V was shortened by 3 bases and J by 4 bases, with 13 bases between the two germline ends.

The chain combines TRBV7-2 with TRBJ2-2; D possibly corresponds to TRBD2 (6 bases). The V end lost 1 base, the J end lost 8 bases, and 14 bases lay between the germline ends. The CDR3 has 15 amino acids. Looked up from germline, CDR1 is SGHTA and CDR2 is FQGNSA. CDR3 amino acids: CASSLESARGGELFF. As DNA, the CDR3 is TGTGCCAGCAGCTTAGAGTCAGCCCGGGGGGGGGAGCTGTTTTTT.

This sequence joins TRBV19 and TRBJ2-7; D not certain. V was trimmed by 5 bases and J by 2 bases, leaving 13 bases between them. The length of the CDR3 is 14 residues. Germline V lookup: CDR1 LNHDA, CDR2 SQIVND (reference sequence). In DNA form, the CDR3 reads TGTGCCAGTAGTCCCCCGGGTTTTGCCTACGAGCAGTACTTC. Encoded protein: CASSPPGFAYEQYF.

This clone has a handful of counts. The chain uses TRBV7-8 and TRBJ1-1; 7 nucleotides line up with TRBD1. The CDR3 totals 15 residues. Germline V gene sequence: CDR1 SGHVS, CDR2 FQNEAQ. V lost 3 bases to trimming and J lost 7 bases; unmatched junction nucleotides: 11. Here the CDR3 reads CASSLDWTGPVEAFF. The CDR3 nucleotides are TGTGCCAGCAGCTTGGATTGGACAGGCCCTGTTGAAGCTTTCTTT.